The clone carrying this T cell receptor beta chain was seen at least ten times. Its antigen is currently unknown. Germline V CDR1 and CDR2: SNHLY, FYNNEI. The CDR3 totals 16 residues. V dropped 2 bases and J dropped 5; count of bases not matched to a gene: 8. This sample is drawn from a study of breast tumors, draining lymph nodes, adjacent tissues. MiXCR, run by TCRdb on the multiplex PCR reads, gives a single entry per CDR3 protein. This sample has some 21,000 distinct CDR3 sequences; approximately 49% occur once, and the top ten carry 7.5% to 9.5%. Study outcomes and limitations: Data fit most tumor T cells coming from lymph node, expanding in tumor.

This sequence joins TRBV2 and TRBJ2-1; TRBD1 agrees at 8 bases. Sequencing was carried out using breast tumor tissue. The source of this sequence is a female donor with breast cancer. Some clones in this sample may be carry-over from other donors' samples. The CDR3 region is CASSEPPTGVNNEQFF. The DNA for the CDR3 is TGTGCCAGCAGTGAACCCCCGACAGGGGTCAACAATGAGCAGTTCTTC.